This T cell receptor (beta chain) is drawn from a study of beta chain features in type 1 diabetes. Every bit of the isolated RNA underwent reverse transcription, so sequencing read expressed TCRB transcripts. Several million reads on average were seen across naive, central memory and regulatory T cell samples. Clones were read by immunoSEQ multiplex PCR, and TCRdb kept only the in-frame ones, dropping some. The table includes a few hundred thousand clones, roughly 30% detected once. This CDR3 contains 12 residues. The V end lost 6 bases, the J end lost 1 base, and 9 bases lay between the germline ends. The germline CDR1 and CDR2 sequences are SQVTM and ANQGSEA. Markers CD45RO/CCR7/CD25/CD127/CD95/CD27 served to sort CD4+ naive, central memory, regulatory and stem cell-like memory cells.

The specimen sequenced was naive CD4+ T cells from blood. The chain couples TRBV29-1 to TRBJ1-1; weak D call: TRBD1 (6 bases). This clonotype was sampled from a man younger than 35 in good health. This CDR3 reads CSVGHPNTEAFF. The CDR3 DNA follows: TGCAGCGTGGGACACCCGAACACTGAAGCTTTCTTT. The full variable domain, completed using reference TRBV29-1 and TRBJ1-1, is SAVISQKPSRDICQRGTSLTIQCQVDSQVTMMFWYRQQPGQSLTLIATANQGSEATYESGFVIDKFPISRPNLTFSTLTVSNMSPEDSSIYLCSVGHPNTEAFFGQGTRLTVV.